This TCR beta chain was obtained from a study of T cells in Graves' hyperthyroidism and ophthalmopathy. In regard to this clonotype: Its antigen is still unknown. This may come from a read error, since a much larger clone is one base off. Likely a read error: the CDR3 ends without its conserved phenylalanine or tryptophan.

Newly diagnosed hyperthyroidism, duration under 2 months, in patients aged 18 to 65. TCR beta CDR3 regions were amplified from RNA. With the HTBI primer set, the TCR CDR3 went through a first round of RT-PCR. TCRdb itself ran the multiplex PCR reads through MiXCR, one entry per CDR3 protein. Of approximately 590,000 distinct CDR3 sequences listed, roughly 14% are singletons. The CDR3 extends over 12 amino acids. The germline V gene encodes CDR1 GTSNPN and CDR2 SVGIG (reference sequence). Trimming removed 3 bases from V and 4 bases from J; junction bases left unmatched: 3. General study findings and limits: Clonotypes that were expanded in thyroid above 0.001 mostly appeared in blood too. Ophthalmopathy onset followed model prediction by a median roughly 6 months.

The sample was blood. This sequence originates from a woman aged 30 to 39 with Graves' hyperthyroidism. The gene calls are TRBV30 and TRBJ2-7; 7 nucleotides align to TRBD1. The CDR3 is CAWSSQGYEQYL. CDR3 nucleotides: TGTGCCTGGAGCTCACAGGGGTACGAGCAGTACCTC.